The 12 T cell receptor beta chains listed next were all sequenced from one sample in a study of cytomegalovirus exposure and HLA in healthy donors. Only in-frame clones appear in the TCRdb table, and some are missing; sequencing was by immunoSEQ multiplex PCR. The sample carries around 350,000 clones, about nine tenths recorded once. The sequenced sample consisted of PBMCs. The source is a woman younger than 30 in good health and CMV-seronegative.

This chain links TRBV2 with TRBJ1-1, with D possibly TRBD1 on 6 matching bases. The ends were cut back, 10 bases at V and 0 bases at J, with 12 bases in the middle. Germline V CDR1 and CDR2: SNHLY, FYNNEI. The CDR3 is made up of 13 amino acids. The CDR3 loop reads CAIRQEMNTEAFF. CDR3 DNA: TGTGCCATAAGACAGGAAATGAACACTGAAGCTTTCTTT.

The rearrangement joins TRBV28 to TRBJ2-7, with D tentatively TRBD1 (6 bases). From germline, CDR1 is MDHEN and CDR2 SYDVKM. V was shortened by 4 bases and J by 3 bases, with 16 bases between the two germline ends. The CDR3 runs to 15 residues. The CDR3 DNA is TGTGCCAGCAGTTCAGGAACGGGACACAGCTACGAGCAGTACTTC. It encodes CASSSGTGHSYEQYF.

The chain carries TRBV5-4 and TRBJ2-7, with 9 bases identical to TRBD1. The V segment lost 4 bases and the J segment 3 bases; nucleotides outside the gene matches: 5. The CDR3 is 14 amino acids. Per germline, CDR1 SGHNT and CDR2 YYREEE (reference sequence). CDR3 bases: TGTGCCAGCAGCCGGGGACAGGGAGGCTACGAGCAGTACTTC. Translating gives CASSRGQGGYEQYF.

This clone turned up a few times. V and J are TRBV30 and TRBJ1-3; 7 positions match TRBD1. The CDR3 has 14 amino acids. Germline CDR1 is GTSNPN and CDR2 is SVGIG (reference sequence). V was clipped by 1 base and J by 2 bases; unmatched bases: 2. The CDR3 nucleotides read TGTGCCTGGAGTGCCGGACAGGCTGGAAACACCATATATTTT. Amino acid sequence: CAWSAGQAGNTIYF. The complete variable domain, with remaining parts taken from reference TRBV30 and TRBJ1-3, reads SQTIHQWPATLVQPVGSPLSLECTVEGTSNPNLYWYRQAAGRGLQLLFYSVGIGQISSEVPQNLSASRPQDRQFILSSKKLLLSDSGFYLCAWSAGQAGNTIYFGEGSWLTVV.

The sample holds one count of this clone. This chain joins TRBV6-1 and TRBJ1-1; possibly TRBD1 for D (5 bases). V lost 6 bases and J 4 bases, leaving 9 bases between the germline ends. Germline CDR1 reads MNHNS; CDR2 reads SASEGT. The CDR3 totals 12 residues. CDR3 DNA: TGTGCCAGCAGATCACAGGCCACTGAAGCTTTCTTT. It translates to CASRSQATEAFF.

This rearrangement joins TRBV6-5 to TRBJ1-1; 9 positions agree with TRBD1. The germline gives CDR1 MNHEY, CDR2 SVGAGI. This CDR3 spans 13 amino acids. Unmatched junction bases numbered 3, after V lost 5 bases and J lost 5 bases. The CDR3 region has the DNA TGTGCCAGCAGTGGACAGGGGCTAACTGAAGCTTTCTTT. It yields the protein CASSGQGLTEAFF.

This chain uses TRBV5-1 with TRBJ2-3; 8 bases fit TRBD2. Losses at the gene ends were 0 bases for V and 1 base for J; bases not matched to a gene: 7. This CDR3 contains 17 residues. Germline CDR1 is SGHRS and CDR2 is YFSETQ. CDR3: CASSLVPGTSGTDTQYF. Here the CDR3 DNA reads TGCGCCAGCAGCTTGGTCCCCGGGACTAGTGGCACAGATACGCAGTATTTT.

The chain joins TRBV11-2 to TRBJ2-2; D is undetermined. With 1 base removed from V and 1 base from J, the gap between germline ends came to 13 bases. The CDR3 loop spans 17 amino acids. The germline V gene has CDR1 SGHAT and CDR2 FQNNGV. The CDR3 DNA reads as TGTGCCAGCAGCTTAGGGTATGCACCTAGGAACACCGGGGAGCTGTTTTTT. It is translated as CASSLGYAPRNTGELFF.

The chain uses TRBV28 and TRBJ1-5; a weak D match, TRBD1 (5 bases). The CDR3 is made up of 14 amino acids. Trimming took 2 bases from V and 7 from J, leaving 12 bases between them. Germline loops: CDR1 MDHEN, CDR2 SYDVKM. DNA of the CDR3: TGTGCCAGCAGTTTAACTGGGGCTCGGCAGCCCCAGCATTTT. Amino acids: CASSLTGARQPQHF.

The chain has TRBV5-1 and TRBJ1-6; D ambiguous. The CDR3 is made up of 14 amino acids. Per the germline V gene, CDR1 is SGHRS and CDR2 is YFSETQ. Trimming left V 2 bases short and J 10 bases short, with 13 bases between. The CDR3 DNA is TGCGCCAGCAGCTTAGTGCCCGGGAAATCACCCCTCCACTTT. It translates to CASSLVPGKSPLHF.

The V and J genes are TRBV27 and TRBJ1-2; TRBD1 might be the D (5 bases). The CDR3 runs 14 residues. Trimming stripped 0 bases from V and 4 bases from J, with 9 bases between. Per germline, CDR1 MNHEY and CDR2 SMNVEV (reference sequence). The CDR3: CASSLSPGVYGYTF. The CDR3 DNA reads as TGTGCCAGCAGTTTATCTCCGGGGGTCTATGGCTACACCTTC.

CDR3 residues: CASRFTGVSPLHF. The CDR3 coding sequence is TGTGCCAGCAGATTTACAGGGGTCTCACCCCTCCACTTT. The chain carries TRBV2 and TRBJ1-6, with TRBD1 matching over 7 bases. CDR3 length equals 13 residues. Germline-derived CDR1 and CDR2 are SNHLY and FYNNEI. V trimming: 6 bases; J trimming: 10 bases; junction bases outside the gene matches: 6.